This entry features one TCR beta chain sequence. What it binds is unknown. The same CDR3 also results from other DNA sequences found in this sample. These data are taken from a study of T cell responses to AZD1222 COVID-19 vaccine. Study results and caveats: Most donors were white British and more were female, and clonal diversity was possibly underestimated. Repertoire sampling occurred only after the peak T cell response. When two AZD1222 doses had been given, Spike-specific TCR breadth and depth rose.

Trimming left V 3 bases short and J 5 bases short, with 4 bases between. Per the germline V gene, CDR1 is DFQATT and CDR2 is SNEGSKA (reference sequence). The length of the CDR3 is 10 residues. Clones were read by immunoSEQ multiplex PCR, and TCRdb kept only the in-frame ones, dropping some. The sample records approximately 89,000 clones, around 84% being singletons. This sequence joins TRBV20-1 and TRBJ2-5; D ambiguous. The TCR comes from an adult who received the AZD1222 COVID-19 vaccine. The sequences come from peripheral blood, collected 28 days after the second AZD1222 dose. The CDR3: CSARQETQYF. CDR3 nucleotides: TGCAGTGCTAGGCAGGAGACCCAGTACTTC.